This passage covers 10 T cell receptor beta chains from one sample sequenced in a study of blood T cell repertoires in COVID-19. Data came from immunoSEQ multiplex PCR; TCRdb stores just in-frame clones and leaves some out. The sample lists about 150,000 clones, over 60% occurring once. Sequencing input: peripheral blood. The receptors shown here come from a woman aged 80 or over with acute or convalescent COVID-19.

The chain links TRBV4-3 to TRBJ1-2, with 7 bases aligning to TRBD1. Germline V gene data show CDR1 as LGHNA and CDR2 as YSLEER. V lost 0 bases to trimming and J lost 4 bases; unmatched junction nucleotides: 14. The CDR3 has 18 residues. The chain's CDR3 is CASSQDFPDRVRPYGYTF. The CDR3 coding sequence is TGCGCCAGCAGCCAAGATTTCCCCGACAGGGTGAGGCCCTATGGCTACACCTTC.

The gene calls are TRBV10-1 and TRBJ2-2; 10 nucleotides match TRBD2. Germline V gene lookup returns CDR1 WNHNN and CDR2 SYGVQD (reference sequence). V was pared by 5 bases and J by 2 bases, with 5 bases of the junction left unmatched. The CDR3 has 16 amino acids. This CDR3 reads CASSNLAGGNTGELFF. The CDR3 nucleotides are TGCGCCAGCAGTAACTTAGCGGGAGGCAACACCGGGGAGCTGTTTTTT.

The CDR3 region is CASSQQAAGGSNTEAFF. The CDR3 DNA is TGTGCCAGCAGCCAACAGGCGGCAGGGGGTTCGAACACTGAAGCTTTCTTT. V usage is TRBV3-1 (or the pseudogene TRBV3-2) and J usage is TRBJ1-1; 7 nucleotides line up with TRBD1. The trim removed 2 bases at V and 1 base at J, leaving 10 bases unmatched. Germline V gene lookup returns CDR1 LGHDT and CDR2 YNNKEL (reference sequence). The CDR3 loop spans 17 amino acids.

The V and J genes are TRBV7-2 and TRBJ2-1; TRBD2 might be the D (5 bases). Trimming took 2 bases from V and 7 from J, leaving 9 bases between them. Germline-derived CDR1 and CDR2 are SGHTA and FQGNSA. The CDR3 loop spans 13 amino acids. As DNA, the CDR3 is TGTGCCAGCAGCTTACCTAGCCGTAATGAGCAGTTCTTC. It translates to CASSLPSRNEQFF.

This chain uses TRBV7-3 with TRBJ2-3; D not certain. Germline values: CDR1 SGHTA, CDR2 FQGTGA. The CDR3 is 15 amino acids. V lost 5 bases to trimming and J lost 0 bases, with 12 bases between them. The CDR3, as DNA: TGTGCCAGCAGCCTCGGAGTTACTAGCACAGATACGCAGTATTTT. Protein product: CASSLGVTSTDTQYF.

The count of this clone is one. J is TRBJ1-2 and V is TRBV6-6, with 8 positions matching TRBD1. V lost 5 bases and J lost 0; bases outside the gene matches: 8. Germline V CDR1 and CDR2: MNHNY, SVGAGI (reference sequence). This CDR3 is 16 amino acids long. CDR3 protein: CASSPSAGGSNYGYTF. CDR3 sequence (DNA): TGTGCCAGCAGTCCGTCTGCAGGGGGCTCTAACTATGGCTACACCTTC.

The CDR3 nucleotides are TGTGCCAGCAGTATCCGGGGGGGAGGCCATGAGCAGTTCTTC. Its translation: CASSIRGGGHEQFF. The chain uses TRBV6-5 and TRBJ2-1; 8 bases align to TRBD2. The germline CDR1 and CDR2 sequences are MNHEY and SVGAGI. The CDR3 is made up of 14 amino acids. Unmatched junction bases numbered 8, after V lost 5 bases and J lost 8 bases.

This rearrangement joins TRBV14 to TRBJ1-1; D remains unclear. The CDR3 runs to 10 residues. The V end was cut by 0 bases, the J end by 11 bases, with 4 bases between. From germline, CDR1 is SGHDN and CDR2 FVKESK. The CDR3 DNA reads as TGTGCCAGCAGCCAAGATCGGGCTTTCTTT. Its protein product is CASSQDRAFF.

CDR3 bases: TGTGCCAGCAGTGCGGACAGTCCCTACGAGCAGTACTTC. Translation gives CASSADSPYEQYF. The V and J genes are TRBV12-3 or TRBV12-4 and TRBJ2-7; TRBD1 is a possible D gene (6 bases). With 5 bases removed from V and 2 bases from J, the gap between germline ends came to 10 bases. The CDR3 spans 13 residues.

This sequence joins TRBV24-1 and TRBJ2-1, with 9 bases identical to TRBD2. Germline V gives CDR1 KGHDR, CDR2 SFDVKD. V shed 4 bases and J 8 bases; nucleotides not matched to a gene: 17. CDR3 length: 18 amino acids. The CDR3 coding sequence is TGTGCCACCAGTGAGGCTAGCGGGACTAGTGATGGAACGGATGAGCAGTTCTTC. Its protein product is CATSEASGTSDGTDEQFF.